This TCR beta chain was recovered during a study of metastatic and nonmetastatic thyroid tumors. Study in general: Thyroid patients, malignant and benign, had repertoires compared across blood and tumor or nodule tissue. Findings of the study overall: According to reports, the diversity of TCR beta was significantly higher in malignant thyroid tumors than in benign nodules, and this held in both blood and tumor samples.

A remark on this clone: No antigen is known for it.

There were no patients who had received any treatment before thyroid surgery. Per the original methods: A distant-metastasis classifier for papillary thyroid cancer was built using CDR3 differences across clinicopathological groups. MiXCR was used by TCRdb to re-call the PCR reads. These V and J calls originate from TCRdb's pipeline instead of the authors' own analysis. The repertoire includes roughly 75,000 clones, roughly an eighth of them detected once, and over 7% sits in the top ten. This CDR3 has 16 amino acids. Between the trimmed V and J ends, which lost 3 bases and 5 bases, there was a span of 19 bases. Germline CDR1 reads MNHEY; CDR2 reads SMNVEV (reference sequence).

Sequences were obtained from tumor tissue. This clonotype was sampled from a female donor with papillary thyroid cancer or a benign thyroid nodule (not recorded which). Some clones in this sample may be carry-over from other donors' samples. J is TRBJ2-5 and V is TRBV27; the D is unclear. DNA for the CDR3: TGTGCCAGCAGTTTGCACACCCGTGCCTCCGAGGAGACCCAGTACTTC. Its protein product is CASSLHTRASEETQYF.